The entry below gives a single T cell receptor beta chain sequence along with its context. What it binds is unknown. The CDR3 spans 16 residues. V was pared by 3 bases and J by 6 bases, with 13 bases of the junction left unmatched. Germline lookup yields CDR1 SGDLS and CDR2 YYNGEE. The assay was immunoSEQ multiplex PCR, and TCRdb's table has in-frame clones only and misses some. The profile shows more than 200,000 clones, roughly 84% of them singletons. The sample originates from a study of cytomegalovirus exposure and HLA in healthy donors. Broader study findings: TCR sequences were mostly rare, though some public TCRs occurred in many donors. The study recorded about 150 TCR beta chains that were cytomegalovirus-associated.

Material for sequencing was PBMCs. The TCR sequence derives from a young man in good health and CMV-seropositive. The rearrangement uses TRBV9 and TRBJ2-7; 9 nucleotides line up with TRBD2. The CDR3 DNA is TGTGCCAGCAGCGGCCCCGTGGTAGCGGGAGTCGTCGAGCAGTACTTC. Protein sequence: CASSGPVVAGVVEQYF.